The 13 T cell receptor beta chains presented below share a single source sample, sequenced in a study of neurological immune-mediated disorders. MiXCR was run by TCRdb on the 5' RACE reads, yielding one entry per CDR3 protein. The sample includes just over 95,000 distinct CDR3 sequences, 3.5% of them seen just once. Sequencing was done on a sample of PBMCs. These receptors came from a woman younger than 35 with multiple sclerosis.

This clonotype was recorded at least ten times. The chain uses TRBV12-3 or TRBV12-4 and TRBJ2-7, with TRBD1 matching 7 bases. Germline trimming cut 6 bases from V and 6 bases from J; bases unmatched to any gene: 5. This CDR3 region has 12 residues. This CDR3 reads CASRETGSEQYF. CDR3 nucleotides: TGTGCCAGCAGGGAGACAGGGTCCGAGCAGTACTTC.

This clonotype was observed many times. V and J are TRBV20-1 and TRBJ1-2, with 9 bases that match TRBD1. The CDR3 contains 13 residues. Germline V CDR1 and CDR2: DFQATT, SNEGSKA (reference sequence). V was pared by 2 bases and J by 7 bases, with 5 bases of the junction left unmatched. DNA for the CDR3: TGCAGTGCTAGACGGGACAGGGTTGGTGGCTACACCTTC. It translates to CSARRDRVGGYTF.

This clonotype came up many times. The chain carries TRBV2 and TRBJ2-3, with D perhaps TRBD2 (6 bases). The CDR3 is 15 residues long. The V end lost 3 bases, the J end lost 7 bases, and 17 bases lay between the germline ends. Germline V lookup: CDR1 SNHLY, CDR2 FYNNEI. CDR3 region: CASSDGGPVENTQYF. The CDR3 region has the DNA TGTGCCAGCAGTGATGGAGGGCCAGTGGAGAATACGCAGTATTTT.

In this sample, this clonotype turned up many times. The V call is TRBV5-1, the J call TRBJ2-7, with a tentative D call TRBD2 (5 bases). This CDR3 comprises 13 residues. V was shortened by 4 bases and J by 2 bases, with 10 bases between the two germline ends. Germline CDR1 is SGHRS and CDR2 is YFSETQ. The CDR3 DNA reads TGCGCCAGCAGCCCCCGGCGGGCCTACGAGCAGTACTTC. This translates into CASSPRRAYEQYF.

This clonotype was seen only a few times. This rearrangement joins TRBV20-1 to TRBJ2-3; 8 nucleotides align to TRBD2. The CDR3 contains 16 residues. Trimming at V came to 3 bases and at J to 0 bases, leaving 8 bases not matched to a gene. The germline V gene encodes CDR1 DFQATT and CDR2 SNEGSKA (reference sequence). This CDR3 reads CSASATLAGSTDTQYF. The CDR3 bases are TGCAGTGCTAGCGCCACCTTAGCGGGGAGCACAGATACGCAGTATTTT.

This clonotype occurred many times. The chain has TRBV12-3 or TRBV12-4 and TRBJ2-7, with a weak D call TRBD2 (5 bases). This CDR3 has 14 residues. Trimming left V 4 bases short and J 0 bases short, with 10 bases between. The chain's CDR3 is CASSYRGSSYEQYF. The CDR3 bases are TGTGCCAGCAGTTATCGGGGAAGCTCCTACGAGCAGTACTTC.

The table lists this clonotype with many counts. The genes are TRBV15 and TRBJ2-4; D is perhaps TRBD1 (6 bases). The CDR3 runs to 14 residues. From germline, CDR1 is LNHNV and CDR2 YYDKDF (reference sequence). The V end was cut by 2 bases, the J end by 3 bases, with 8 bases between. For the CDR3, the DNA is TGTGCCACCAGCAGACAGGGGTTCAAAAACATTCAGTACTTC. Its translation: CATSRQGFKNIQYF.

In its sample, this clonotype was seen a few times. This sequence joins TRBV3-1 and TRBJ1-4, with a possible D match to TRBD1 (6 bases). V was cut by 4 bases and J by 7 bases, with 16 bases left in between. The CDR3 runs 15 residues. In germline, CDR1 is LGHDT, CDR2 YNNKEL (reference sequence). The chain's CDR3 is CASSLAGGSGEKLFF. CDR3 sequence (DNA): TGTGCCAGCAGCCTAGCGGGGGGCTCGGGTGAAAAACTGTTTTTT. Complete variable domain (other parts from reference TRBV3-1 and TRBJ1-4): DTAVSQTPKYLVTQMGNDKSIKCEQNLGHDTMYWYKQDSKKFLKIMFSYNNKELIINETVPNRFSPKSPDKAHLNLHINSLELGDSAVYFCASSLAGGSGEKLFFGSGTQLSVL.

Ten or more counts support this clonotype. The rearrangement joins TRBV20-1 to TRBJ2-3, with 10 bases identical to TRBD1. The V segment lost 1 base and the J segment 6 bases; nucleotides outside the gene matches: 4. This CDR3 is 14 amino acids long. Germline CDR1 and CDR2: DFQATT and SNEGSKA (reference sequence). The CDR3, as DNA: TGCAGTGCTAGAGGTGACAGGGGGCTGGATACGCAGTATTTT. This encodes CSARGDRGLDTQYF.

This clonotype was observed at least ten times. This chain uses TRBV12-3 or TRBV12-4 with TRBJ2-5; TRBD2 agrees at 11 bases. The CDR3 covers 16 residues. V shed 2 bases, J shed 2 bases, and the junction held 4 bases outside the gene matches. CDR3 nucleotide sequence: TGTGCCAGCAGTTTACGGCTAGCGGGAGGTCAAGAGACCCAGTACTTC. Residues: CASSLRLAGGQETQYF.

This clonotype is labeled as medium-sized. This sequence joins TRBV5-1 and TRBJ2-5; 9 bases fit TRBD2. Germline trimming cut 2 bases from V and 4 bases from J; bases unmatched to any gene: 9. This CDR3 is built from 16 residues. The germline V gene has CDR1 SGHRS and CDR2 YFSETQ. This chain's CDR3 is CASSLGDSAGGETQYF. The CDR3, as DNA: TGCGCCAGCAGCTTAGGAGATTCAGCGGGGGGAGAGACCCAGTACTTC. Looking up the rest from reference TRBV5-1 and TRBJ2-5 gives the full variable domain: KAGVTQTPRYLIKTRGQQVTLSCSPISGHRSVSWYQQTPGQGLQFLFEYFSETQRNKGNFPGRFSGRQFSNSRSEMNVSTLELGDSALYLCASSLGDSAGGETQYFGPGTRLLVL.

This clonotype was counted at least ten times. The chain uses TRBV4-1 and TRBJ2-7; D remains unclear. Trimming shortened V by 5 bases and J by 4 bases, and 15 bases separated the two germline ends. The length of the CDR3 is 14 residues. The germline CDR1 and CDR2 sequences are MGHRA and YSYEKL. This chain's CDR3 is CASSSGPGAYEQYF. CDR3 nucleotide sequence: TGCGCCAGCAGCTCGGGCCCCGGAGCGTACGAGCAGTACTTC.

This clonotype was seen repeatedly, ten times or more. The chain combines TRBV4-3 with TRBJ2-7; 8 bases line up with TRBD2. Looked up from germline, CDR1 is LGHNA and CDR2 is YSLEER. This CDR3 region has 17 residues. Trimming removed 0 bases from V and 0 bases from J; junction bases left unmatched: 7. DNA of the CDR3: TGCGCCAGCAGCCAAGATTGGGGTAGCGGGGCCTCCTACGAGCAGTACTTC. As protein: CASSQDWGSGASYEQYF.